This T cell receptor beta chain was identified during a study of blood T cell repertoires in COVID-19. Assay: immunoSEQ multiplex PCR; the TCRdb copy retains only in-frame clones and omits some. The table lists some 200,000 clones, 84% of them singletons. Trimming cost V 3 bases and J 13 bases, with 16 bases left between them. The germline gives CDR1 SGDLS, CDR2 YYNGEE. The CDR3 is 13 amino acids. The genes are TRBV9 and TRBJ1-4; the D gene is possibly TRBD1 (5 bases). The receptor was isolated from a woman older than 75 with active or convalescent COVID-19. Sequencing was carried out using peripheral blood. Here the CDR3 reads CASSGQGGRRLFF. The CDR3 DNA is TGTGCCAGCAGCGGGCAGGGTGGACGCCGACTGTTTTTT.